The 21 T cell receptor beta chains below all came from one sample that was sequenced in a study of radiotherapy plus CTLA-4 blockade in lung cancer. Sequenced by immunoSEQ multiplex PCR; TCRdb stores in-frame clones only, minus some. The sample has about 120,000 clones; over 80% are singletons. Specimen: peripheral blood, collected from a patient treated with radiotherapy plus ipilimumab. These receptors all come from a human donor with non-small cell lung cancer that progressed on radiotherapy plus ipilimumab.

This clone has just a few counts. The V gene is TRBV5-6, the J gene TRBJ1-3; no firm D call. V was pared by 4 bases and J by 2 bases, with 10 bases between. The CDR3 loop spans 14 amino acids. The germline V gene encodes CDR1 SGHDT and CDR2 YYEEEE. The CDR3 loop is CASSPRTAGNTIYF. The DNA of the CDR3 is TGTGCCAGCAGCCCTAGGACGGCTGGAAACACCATATATTTT. Supplemented by reference TRBV5-6 and TRBJ1-3, the full variable domain reads DAGVTQSPTHLIKTRGQQVTLRCSPKSGHDTVSWYQQALGQGPQFIFQYYEEEERQRGNFPDRFSGHQFPNYSSELNVNALLLGDSALYLCASSPRTAGNTIYFGEGSWLTVV.

CDR3 sequence reads: CATSRVVGTAGNTIYF. The CDR3 coding sequence is TGTGCCACCAGCAGAGTGGTGGGGACAGCTGGAAACACCATATATTTT. This chain joins TRBV15 and TRBJ1-3, with 7 positions matching TRBD1. V shed 1 base and J 2 bases; nucleotides not matched to a gene: 5. The CDR3 is 16 amino acids. Per the germline V gene, CDR1 is LNHNV and CDR2 is YYDKDF (reference sequence).

The chain is built from TRBV27 and TRBJ2-7; D is uncertain. The CDR3 consists of 14 residues. V lost 4 bases and J lost 5, with 15 bases in between. CDR1 and CDR2 (germline): MNHEY, SMNVEV (reference sequence). DNA of the CDR3: TGTGCCAGCAGTTCCTCCGGGCCCAACCACGAGCAGTACTTC. The encoded protein is CASSSSGPNHEQYF.

The chain combines TRBV11-2 with TRBJ1-1; D is ambiguous. Germline V gives CDR1 SGHAT, CDR2 FQNNGV. The CDR3 is made up of 11 amino acids. Trimming shortened V by 5 bases and J by 7 bases, and 8 bases separated the two germline ends. The CDR3 nucleotides read TGTGCCAGCAGCCCCCTGATTGAAGCTTTCTTT. As protein: CASSPLIEAFF.

This chain uses TRBV19 with TRBJ2-7, with TRBD1 identical over 8 bases. J gave up 7 bases and V 7 bases, and 12 bases lay outside the gene matches. CDR1 LNHDA and CDR2 SQIVND come from the germline V gene (reference sequence). The CDR3 is made up of 14 amino acids. DNA of the CDR3: TGTGCCAGTAACAGGCCAGGGGGCCGGGAAGAGCAGTACTTC. Translated, it gives CASNRPGGREEQYF. Based on the CDR3 plus reference TRBV19 and TRBJ2-7, the full variable domain is DGGITQSPKYLFRKEGQNVTLSCEQNLNHDAMYWYRQDPGQGLRLIYYSQIVNDFQKGDIAEGYSVSREKKESFPLTVTSAQKNPTAFYLCASNRPGGREEQYFGPGTRLTVT.

The CDR3 protein is CASGTTGPGTGELFF. The CDR3 nucleotides read TGTGCCAGCGGCACTACGGGCCCCGGGACCGGGGAGCTGTTTTTT. The chain carries TRBV28 and TRBJ2-2; D unresolved. CDR1 and CDR2 from the germline V gene are MDHEN and SYDVKM. V was shortened by 8 bases and J by 5 bases, with 18 bases between the two germline ends. The CDR3 has 15 amino acids.

The J gene is TRBJ2-7, the V gene TRBV11-3; D perhaps matches TRBD2 (7 bases). The CDR3 covers 15 residues. Germline V gene lookup returns CDR1 SGHNT and CDR2 YENEEA. V dropped 5 bases and J dropped 5 bases, with 19 bases sitting between them. DNA of the CDR3: TGTGCCAGCAGCGGAGGGGGGGGTAGGTCGGACGAGCAGTACTTC. It is translated as CASSGGGGRSDEQYF.

The chain carries TRBV11-1 and TRBJ2-1; D not resolved. V was clipped by 2 bases and J by 0 bases, with 14 bases between them. CDR1 SGHAT and CDR2 FQDESV come from the germline V gene (reference sequence). The CDR3 contains 17 residues. CDR3 sequence (DNA): TGTGCCAGCAGCTTATTACGCGGCCGGAGCTCCTACAATGAGCAGTTCTTC. Protein product: CASSLLRGRSSYNEQFF. Variable domain in full (rest from reference TRBV11-1 and TRBJ2-1): EAEVAQSPRYKITEKSQAVAFWCDPISGHATLYWYRQILGQGPELLVQFQDESVVDDSQLPKDRFSAERLKGVDSTLKIQPAELGDSAMYLCASSLLRGRSSYNEQFFGPGTRLTVL.

V is TRBV14 and J is TRBJ2-3; 13 bases agree with TRBD2. With 2 bases clipped from V and 5 bases from J, the junction kept 7 bases outside the gene matches. This CDR3 is 17 amino acids long. The germline gives CDR1 SGHDN, CDR2 FVKESK. The CDR3 DNA sequence: TGTGCCAGCAGCCAATATACCGGGACTAGCGGGAAAGATACGCAGTATTTT. Its translation: CASSQYTGTSGKDTQYF. Full variable domain (missing parts from reference TRBV14 and TRBJ2-3): EAGVTQFPSHSVIEKGQTVTLRCDPISGHDNLYWYRRVMGKEIKFLLHFVKESKQDESGMPNNRFLAERTGGTYSTLKVQPAELEDSGVYFCASSQYTGTSGKDTQYFGPGTRLTVL.

This rearrangement joins TRBV5-6 to TRBJ1-1; D is undetermined. This CDR3 is built from 14 residues. Germline V lookup: CDR1 SGHDT, CDR2 YYEEEE. Trimming shortened V by 0 bases and J by 5 bases, and 11 bases separated the two germline ends. Written as DNA, the CDR3 is TGTGCCAGCAGCTTGGGTTGGGCCTTGACTGAAGCTTTCTTT. Translating gives CASSLGWALTEAFF.

This chain uses TRBV2 with TRBJ2-1, with D perhaps given as TRBD1 or TRBD2 (5 bases each). Germline V gene lookup returns CDR1 SNHLY and CDR2 FYNNEI. This CDR3 spans 16 amino acids. V was trimmed by 8 bases and J by 8 bases, leaving 25 bases between them. CDR3 protein: CASWDPRVGPRDEQFF. CDR3 nucleotide sequence: TGTGCCAGCTGGGACCCGAGGGTAGGTCCCAGAGATGAGCAGTTCTTC.

The rearrangement joins TRBV29-1 to TRBJ2-1, with D possibly matching TRBD1 (6 bases). In germline, CDR1 is SQVTM, CDR2 ANQGSEA. The CDR3 extends over 13 amino acids. Trimming pared 5 bases from V and 4 bases from J, leaving 12 bases between. The CDR3: CSVLGQGYNEQFF. Here the CDR3 DNA reads TGCAGCGTTCTGGGACAAGGTTACAATGAGCAGTTCTTC.

The rearrangement links TRBV5-1 to TRBJ2-2; 11 bases fit TRBD2. V shed 2 bases, J shed 5 bases, and the junction held 2 bases outside the gene matches. CDR3 size: 15 residues. Germline V CDR1 and CDR2: SGHRS, YFSETQ. CDR3 in DNA: TGCGCCAGCAGCTTTGTAGCGGGAGGGACCGGGGAGCTGTTTTTT. Its protein product is CASSFVAGGTGELFF.

This chain connects TRBV28 to TRBJ2-5; 7 bases fit TRBD2. With V trimmed by 8 bases and J by 3 bases, 6 bases remained unmatched. CDR1 and CDR2 from the germline V gene are MDHEN and SYDVKM. This CDR3 comprises 13 residues. CDR3: CASGRGREETQYF. The CDR3 DNA sequence: TGTGCCAGCGGGAGGGGTCGCGAAGAGACCCAGTACTTC.

This chain links TRBV5-1 with TRBJ2-2, with TRBD2 identical over 12 bases. The CDR3 length is 16 residues. Germline values: CDR1 SGHRS, CDR2 YFSETQ. Germline trimming cut 1 base from V and 6 bases from J; bases unmatched to any gene: 4. The CDR3 DNA sequence: TGCGCCAGCAGCTTGAAGCGGACTAGCGGGGCCGGGGAGCTGTTTTTT. As protein: CASSLKRTSGAGELFF.

The chain joins TRBV6-4 to TRBJ1-1, with TRBD1 identical over 10 bases. The CDR3 length is 15 residues. The J segment lost 4 bases and the V segment lost 6 bases, leaving 8 bases of the junction unmatched. Germline V gene data show CDR1 as MRHNA and CDR2 as SNTAGT. CDR3 nucleotides: TGTGCCAGCAGCAGGACAGGGGGGAGCGGCACTGAAGCTTTCTTT. Translating it yields CASSRTGGSGTEAFF.

This clone was seen a handful of times. The CDR3 protein is CASSQDWSSGTYEQYF. As DNA, the CDR3 is TGTGCCAGCAGCCAAGATTGGTCTAGCGGCACCTACGAGCAGTACTTC. J is TRBJ2-7 and V is TRBV4-2, with 7 bases that match TRBD2. Per the germline V gene, CDR1 is LGHNA and CDR2 is YNFKEQ. J lost 2 bases, V lost 0 bases, and 7 bases had no gene match. The CDR3 consists of 16 residues.

To note about this clone: Additional DNA sequences in this sample encode the identical CDR3. V and J are TRBV18 and TRBJ2-5; D unresolved. The CDR3 has 12 residues. V was shortened by 3 bases and J by 5 bases, with 7 bases between the two germline ends. CDR1 and CDR2 from the germline V gene are KGHSH and LQKENI. The CDR3: CASSPLGETQYF. The CDR3 nucleotides are TGTGCCAGCTCACCCCTCGGCGAGACCCAGTACTTC.

The genes are TRBV11-3 and TRBJ2-3, with 7 positions matching TRBD2. Germline loops: CDR1 SGHNT, CDR2 YENEEA. This CDR3 is built from 15 residues. V was pared by 5 bases and J by 6 bases, with 11 bases of the junction left unmatched. The CDR3 loop reads CASSPAGNQPDTQYF. CDR3 DNA sequence: TGTGCCAGCAGCCCAGCGGGAAACCAGCCTGATACGCAGTATTTT.

In its sample, this clone was seen once. This sequence joins TRBV2 and TRBJ2-7; D is unclear. The germline V and J ends were trimmed by 4 bases and 4 bases, with 11 bases remaining between them. This CDR3 contains 13 residues. Germline assignment: CDR1 SNHLY and CDR2 FYNNEI. The CDR3 region is CASSGTRAYEQYF. In nucleotides, the CDR3 is TGTGCCAGCAGTGGGACCCGGGCTTACGAGCAGTACTTC.

The gene calls are TRBV2 and TRBJ1-1; possibly TRBD1 for D (5 bases). Germline V gene sequence: CDR1 SNHLY, CDR2 FYNNEI. V was clipped by 8 bases and J by 4 bases, with 20 bases between them. The CDR3 length is 15 residues. CDR3 nucleotide sequence: TGTGCCAGCTTACCGGGGGTCTCCGCTTTCACTGAAGCTTTCTTT. Its protein is CASLPGVSAFTEAFF.